These 17 T cell receptor beta chains came from one sample sequenced in a study of blood T cell repertoires in COVID-19. The repertoire was sequenced with immunoSEQ multiplex PCR; TCRdb's copy has only in-frame clones and lacks some. This sample has nearly 95,000 clones; around 87% occur once, and the top ten carry under 8%. The sample was peripheral blood. Receptor source: a human donor with acute or convalescent COVID-19. The donor label of this sample is uncertain.

J is TRBJ1-4 and V is TRBV19; perhaps TRBD1 as D (5 bases). This CDR3 region has 14 residues. Germline CDR1 reads LNHDA; CDR2 reads SQIVND (reference sequence). V was trimmed by 6 bases and J by 5 bases, leaving 13 bases between them. The CDR3 region is CASRVDSMNEKLFF. The CDR3 DNA reads TGTGCCAGTAGGGTCGACAGCATGAATGAAAAACTGTTTTTT. Full variable domain (rest looked up from reference TRBV19 and TRBJ1-4): DGGITQSPKYLFRKEGQNVTLSCEQNLNHDAMYWYRQDPGQGLRLIYYSQIVNDFQKGDIAEGYSVSREKKESFPLTVTSAQKNPTAFYLCASRVDSMNEKLFFGSGTQLSVL.

The V gene is TRBV7-9, the J gene TRBJ1-3; 9 nucleotides agree with TRBD1. This CDR3 is built from 17 residues. Germline V lookup: CDR1 SEHNR, CDR2 FQNEAQ (reference sequence). V shed 1 base, J shed 4 bases, and the junction held 8 bases outside the gene matches. CDR3 DNA sequence: TGTGCCAGCAGCTTAGGAATGGACAGGGGTCTCGGAAACACCATATATTTT. Protein: CASSLGMDRGLGNTIYF. The full variable domain, its missing parts supplied by reference TRBV7-9 and TRBJ1-3, is DTGVSQNPRHKITKRGQNVTFRCDPISEHNRLYWYRQTLGQGPEFLTYFQNEAQLEKSRLLSDRFSAERPKGSFSTLEIQRTEQGDSAMYLCASSLGMDRGLGNTIYFGEGSWLTVV.

This clone has just one count. The chain is built from TRBV5-4 and TRBJ2-5; D is possibly TRBD1 (6 bases). The CDR3 extends over 14 amino acids. The germline CDR1 and CDR2 sequences are SGHNT and YYREEE (reference sequence). With 2 bases removed from V and 6 bases from J, the gap between germline ends came to 14 bases. The CDR3 nucleotides are TGTGCCAGCAGCTTTTTCTCAGGGGTACAGACCCAGTACTTC. Translation: CASSFFSGVQTQYF.

The chain joins TRBV30 to TRBJ2-2; 7 bases are a match to TRBD1. CDR1 and CDR2 from the germline V gene are GTSNPN and SVGIG (reference sequence). J lost 6 bases, V lost 5 bases, and 9 bases had no gene match. This CDR3 spans 14 amino acids. CDR3 sequence: CAWGGQAGAGELFF. For the CDR3, the DNA is TGTGCCTGGGGAGGACAGGCGGGCGCCGGGGAGCTGTTTTTT.

V is TRBV10-3 and J is TRBJ2-3, with D perhaps TRBD2 (5 bases). Trimming cost V 10 bases and J 2 bases, with 7 bases left between them. Germline lookup yields CDR1 ENHRY and CDR2 SYGVKD. This CDR3 comprises 11 residues. CDR3 nucleotides: TGTGCCACGAGGGCCACAGATACGCAGTATTTT. Translation gives CATRATDTQYF.

This clone was observed a single time. V gene TRBV4-1 combines with J gene TRBJ1-5, with 7 bases lining up with TRBD1. Germline-derived CDR1 and CDR2 are MGHRA and YSYEKL. The V segment lost 1 base and the J segment 0 bases; nucleotides outside the gene matches: 12. The CDR3 sequence is 19 residues long. The CDR3 sequence is CASSQGGGRGSSSNQPQHF. CDR3 bases: TGCGCCAGCAGCCAAGGAGGGGGCAGGGGGTCCTCTAGCAATCAGCCCCAGCATTTT.

The chain links TRBV11-3 to TRBJ2-7; 8 bases map to TRBD2. Germline CDR1 and CDR2: SGHNT and YENEEA. V lost 2 bases and J lost 7; bases outside the gene matches: 7. This CDR3 has 14 residues. The CDR3 region has the DNA TGTGCCAGCAGCTTATTCCGGGGGGGCAGGGAGCAGTACTTC. Its translation: CASSLFRGGREQYF.

The chain has TRBV18 and TRBJ2-7; D is perhaps TRBD1 (7 bases). V shed 2 bases and J shed 4 bases, with 12 bases lying between them. This CDR3 comprises 14 residues. CDR1 and CDR2 (germline): KGHSH, LQKENI. Here the CDR3 reads CASSPGGGLYEQYF. As DNA, the CDR3 is TGTGCCAGCTCACCAGGAGGGGGCTTGTACGAGCAGTACTTC.

The chain has TRBV5-6 and TRBJ1-2; TRBD1 matches 10 bases. Per the germline V gene, CDR1 is SGHDT and CDR2 is YYEEEE. The CDR3 is 14 residues long. V shed 4 bases and J 4 bases; nucleotides not matched to a gene: 4. The CDR3 loop reads CASSGDRGLYGYTF. The DNA of the CDR3 is TGTGCCAGCAGCGGTGACAGGGGGCTCTATGGCTACACCTTC.

V gene TRBV5-8 combines with J gene TRBJ1-6; 8 bases fit TRBD1. The CDR3 contains 14 residues. Germline trimming cut 2 bases from V and 10 bases from J; bases unmatched to any gene: 5. Germline V gives CDR1 SGHTS, CDR2 YDEGEE. The CDR3 protein is CASSFRGRRSPLHF. The CDR3 DNA reads TGTGCCAGCAGCTTCAGGGGGCGGAGATCACCCCTCCACTTT.

V usage is TRBV19 and J usage is TRBJ1-5, with D possibly TRBD1 on 5 matching bases. Per germline, CDR1 LNHDA and CDR2 SQIVND (reference sequence). Trimming stripped 4 bases from V and 2 bases from J, with 18 bases between. The CDR3 runs to 17 residues. The CDR3 loop is CASSRAGQRGGNQPQHF. The DNA for the CDR3 is TGTGCCAGTAGTAGAGCAGGGCAGCGTGGCGGCAATCAGCCCCAGCATTTT.

The genes are TRBV11-2 and TRBJ2-7, with D perhaps TRBD2 (6 bases). The CDR3 sequence is 14 residues long. The germline V gene encodes CDR1 SGHAT and CDR2 FQNNGV. Trimming stripped 5 bases from V and 3 bases from J, with 14 bases between. Here the CDR3 DNA reads TGTGCCAGCAGCCTCGGGACTCAGTACTACGAGCAGTACTTC. This codes for CASSLGTQYYEQYF.

This sequence joins TRBV19 and TRBJ2-5; 9 nucleotides align to TRBD2. This CDR3 contains 14 residues. V trimming: 6 bases; J trimming: 3 bases; junction bases outside the gene matches: 5. In germline, CDR1 is LNHDA, CDR2 SQIVND (reference sequence). CDR3 protein: CASSRTSEEETQYF. As DNA, the CDR3 is TGTGCCAGTAGCCGGACTAGCGAAGAAGAGACCCAGTACTTC.

The rearrangement links TRBV30 to TRBJ1-1; 7 nucleotides match TRBD1. V shed 5 bases, J shed 1 base, and the junction held 4 bases outside the gene matches. Germline V gene sequence: CDR1 GTSNPN, CDR2 SVGIG (reference sequence). The CDR3 length is 13 residues. CDR3 amino acids: CAWVGQPNTEAFF. CDR3 DNA sequence: TGTGCCTGGGTGGGACAGCCGAACACTGAAGCTTTCTTT.

The chain employs TRBV3-1 (or the pseudogene TRBV3-2) and TRBJ2-2; D not certain. The CDR3 sequence is 13 residues long. In germline, CDR1 is LGHDT, CDR2 YNNKEL (reference sequence). V gave up 1 base and J gave up 6 bases, with 6 bases separating them. This CDR3 is CASSQVRSGELFF. In DNA form, the CDR3 reads TGTGCCAGCAGCCAAGTCAGGTCCGGGGAGCTGTTTTTT.

The V call is TRBV15, the J call TRBJ1-5; 9 positions agree with TRBD1. This CDR3 comprises 16 residues. The V gene's germline CDR1 is LNHNV and CDR2 YYDKDF (reference sequence). Trimming took 1 base from V and 5 from J; bases not matched to a gene: 6. The CDR3: CATSRGRDRVDQPQHF. In nucleotides, the CDR3 is TGTGCCACCAGCAGAGGGAGGGACAGGGTGGATCAGCCCCAGCATTTT.

Comment on this clone: The CDR3 ends on some other residue instead of the conserved phenylalanine or tryptophan, so this is likely a read error. The limits of the CDR3 on the DNA are not certain, so only TCRdb's listed CDR3 is given. V usage is TRBV11-3 and J usage is TRBJ1-4. The V gene's germline CDR1 is SGHNT and CDR2 YENEEA. The CDR3 is made up of 10 amino acids, end residues included. Here the CDR3 reads CASSLGEGPN.